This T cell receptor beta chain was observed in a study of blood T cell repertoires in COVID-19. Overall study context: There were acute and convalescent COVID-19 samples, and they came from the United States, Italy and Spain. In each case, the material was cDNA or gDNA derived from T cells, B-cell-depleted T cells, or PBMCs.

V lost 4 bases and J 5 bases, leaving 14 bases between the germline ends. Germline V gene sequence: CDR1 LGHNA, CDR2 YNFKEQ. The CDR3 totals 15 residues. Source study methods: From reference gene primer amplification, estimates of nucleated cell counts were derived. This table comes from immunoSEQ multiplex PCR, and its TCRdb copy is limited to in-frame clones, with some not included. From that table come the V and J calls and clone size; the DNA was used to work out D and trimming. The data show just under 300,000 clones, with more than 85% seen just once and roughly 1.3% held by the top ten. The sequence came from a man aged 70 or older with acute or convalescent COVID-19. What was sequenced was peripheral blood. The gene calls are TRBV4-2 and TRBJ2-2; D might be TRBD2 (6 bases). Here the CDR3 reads CASSPRGSGTGELFF. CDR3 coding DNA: TGTGCCAGCAGCCCGCGTGGTAGCGGAACCGGGGAGCTGTTTTTT.